This is a list of T cell receptor beta chains from one sample in a study of cytomegalovirus exposure and HLA in healthy donors. This table comes from immunoSEQ multiplex PCR, and its TCRdb copy is limited to in-frame clones, with some not included. Among 130,000 or so clones, around 80% were seen once, and the ten largest hold roughly 5%. The sample was PBMCs. These receptors were collected from a man aged 25-45 years in good health and CMV-seronegative. Each CDR3 is given with its conserved first and last residue. The order of the fields is clone size, V gene, D gene, J gene, CDR3 protein, CDR3 DNA. The D gene is left open where the match is weak. Clone size is shown for a subset of rows, as once, few, many or a class of expanded clone.

size: -
V: TRBV19
D: TRBD2
J: TRBJ2-7
CDR3: CASRIAGGPYEQYF
DNA: TGTGCCAGTAGGATAGCGGGAGGGCCCTACGAGCAGTACTTC

size: -
V: TRBV27
D: -
J: TRBJ2-6
CDR3: CASSLLLSGANVLTF
DNA: TGTGCCAGCAGTCTGCTGCTGAGTGGGGCCAACGTCCTGACTTTC

size: few
V: TRBV5-1
D: -
J: TRBJ2-3
CDR3: CASSVKAEADTQYF
DNA: TGCGCCAGCAGTGTAAAAGCGGAGGCAGATACGCAGTATTTT

size: -
V: TRBV5-1
D: -
J: TRBJ2-7
CDR3: CASSQGSGGEQYF
DNA: TGCGCCAGCAGCCAAGGTTCTGGGGGGGAGCAGTACTTC

size: -
V: TRBV7-9
D: -
J: TRBJ1-1
CDR3: CASSPRESSFF
DNA: TGTGCCAGCAGCCCCCGGGAATCAAGCTTCTTT

size: -
V: TRBV7-3
D: -
J: TRBJ2-3
CDR3: CASSTGTDTQYF
DNA: TGTGCCAGCAGCACAGGCACAGATACGCAGTATTTT

size: -
V: TRBV29-1
D: -
J: TRBJ1-1
CDR3: CSVARGTPNTEAFF
DNA: TGCAGCGTCGCGAGGGGGACACCGAACACTGAAGCTTTCTTT

size: -
V: TRBV5-1
D: TRBD2
J: TRBJ2-1
CDR3: CASSPRTSGYYNEQFF
DNA: TGCGCCAGCAGCCCTAGGACTAGCGGGTACTACAATGAGCAGTTCTTC

size: -
V: TRBV2
D: -
J: TRBJ1-2
CDR3: CATRDGGNYGYTF
DNA: TGTGCCACACGGGATGGGGGGAACTATGGCTACACCTTC

size: -
V: TRBV7-2
D: TRBD1
J: TRBJ2-7
CDR3: CASSLDRGWVEQYF
DNA: TGTGCCAGCAGCTTAGACAGGGGGTGGGTCGAGCAGTACTTC

size: -
V: TRBV19
D: -
J: TRBJ1-4
CDR3: CASRHRATNEKLFF
DNA: TGTGCCAGTAGACACAGAGCAACTAATGAAAAACTGTTTTTT

size: -
V: TRBV19
D: -
J: TRBJ1-5
CDR3: CASARIASYSNQPQHF
DNA: TGTGCCAGTGCCCGTATAGCGAGTTATAGCAATCAGCCCCAGCATTTT

size: once
V: TRBV10-1
D: TRBD1
J: TRBJ2-3
CDR3: CASSESGPLGTGITDTQYF
DNA: TGCGCCAGCAGTGAGTCGGGCCCTCTCGGGACAGGGATTACAGATACGCAGTATTTT

size: -
V: TRBV4-1
D: TRBD1
J: TRBJ2-1
CDR3: CASSQAPGGNYNEQFF
DNA: TGCGCCAGCAGCCAAGCCCCAGGGGGTAATTACAATGAGCAGTTCTTC

size: -
V: TRBV5-1
D: -
J: TRBJ2-6
CDR3: CASSLAGESGANVLTF
DNA: TGCGCCAGCAGCTTAGCAGGGGAGTCCGGGGCCAACGTCCTGACTTTC

size: few
V: TRBV19
D: -
J: TRBJ2-7
CDR3: CASSIWGHSYEQYF
DNA: TGTGCCAGTAGTATTTGGGGACACTCCTACGAGCAGTACTTC

size: -
V: TRBV7-8
D: -
J: TRBJ1-2
CDR3: CASSQAGETYGYTF
DNA: TGTGCCAGCAGCCAGGCGGGGGAAACCTATGGCTACACCTTC